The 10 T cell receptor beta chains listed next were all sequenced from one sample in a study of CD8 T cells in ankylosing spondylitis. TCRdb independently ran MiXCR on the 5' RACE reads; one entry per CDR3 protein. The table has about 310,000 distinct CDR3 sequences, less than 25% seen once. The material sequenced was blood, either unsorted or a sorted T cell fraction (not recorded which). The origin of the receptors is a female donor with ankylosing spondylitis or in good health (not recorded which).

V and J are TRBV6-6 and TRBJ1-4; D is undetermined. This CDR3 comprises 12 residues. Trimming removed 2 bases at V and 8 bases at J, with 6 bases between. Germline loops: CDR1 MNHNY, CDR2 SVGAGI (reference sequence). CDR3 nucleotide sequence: TGTGCCAGCAGTTACGAAGGCGAAAAACTGTTTTTT. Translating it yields CASSYEGEKLFF.

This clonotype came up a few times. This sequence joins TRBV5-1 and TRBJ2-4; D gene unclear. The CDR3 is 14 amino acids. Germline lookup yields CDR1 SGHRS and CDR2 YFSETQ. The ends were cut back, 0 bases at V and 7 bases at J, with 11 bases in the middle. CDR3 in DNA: TGCGCCAGCAGCTTGGAAGGGTTTAGGAACATTCAGTACTTC. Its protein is CASSLEGFRNIQYF.

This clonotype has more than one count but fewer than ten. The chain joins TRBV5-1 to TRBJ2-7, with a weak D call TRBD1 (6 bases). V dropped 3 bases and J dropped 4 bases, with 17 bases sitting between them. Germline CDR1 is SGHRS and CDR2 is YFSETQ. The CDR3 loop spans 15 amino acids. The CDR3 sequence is CASSSQGGARYEQYF. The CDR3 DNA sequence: TGCGCCAGCAGCTCCCAAGGGGGAGCTCGGTACGAGCAGTACTTC.

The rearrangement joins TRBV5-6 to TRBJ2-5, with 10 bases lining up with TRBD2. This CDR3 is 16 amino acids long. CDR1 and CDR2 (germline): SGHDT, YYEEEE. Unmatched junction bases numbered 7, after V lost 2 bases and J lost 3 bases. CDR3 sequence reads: CASSLWLAGEKETQYF. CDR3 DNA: TGTGCCAGCAGCTTATGGCTAGCGGGAGAAAAAGAGACCCAGTACTTC.

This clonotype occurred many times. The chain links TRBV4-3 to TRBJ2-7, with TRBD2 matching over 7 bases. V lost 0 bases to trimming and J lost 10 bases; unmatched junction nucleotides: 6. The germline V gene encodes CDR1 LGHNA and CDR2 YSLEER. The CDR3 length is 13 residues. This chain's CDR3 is CASSQDMGREQYF. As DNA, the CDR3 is TGCGCCAGCAGCCAAGATATGGGGAGGGAACAGTACTTC.

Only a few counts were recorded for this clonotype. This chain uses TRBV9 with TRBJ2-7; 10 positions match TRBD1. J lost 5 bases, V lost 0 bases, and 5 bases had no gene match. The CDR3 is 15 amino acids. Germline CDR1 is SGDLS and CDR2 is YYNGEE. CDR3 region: CASSVGGTGVHEQYF. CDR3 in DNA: TGTGCCAGCAGCGTAGGAGGGACAGGGGTACACGAGCAGTACTTC. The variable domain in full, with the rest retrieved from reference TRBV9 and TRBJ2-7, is DSGVTQTPKHLITATGQRVTLRCSPRSGDLSVYWYQQSLDQGLQFLIQYYNGEERAKGNILERFSAQQFPDLHSELNLSSLELGDSALYFCASSVGGTGVHEQYFGPGTRLTVT.

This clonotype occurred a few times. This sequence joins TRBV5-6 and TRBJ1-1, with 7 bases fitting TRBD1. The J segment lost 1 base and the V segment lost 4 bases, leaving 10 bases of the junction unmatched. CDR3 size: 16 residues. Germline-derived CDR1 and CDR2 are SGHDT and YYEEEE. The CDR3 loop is CASSTSGGGWNTEAFF. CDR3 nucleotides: TGTGCCAGCAGCACCAGCGGAGGGGGCTGGAACACTGAAGCTTTCTTT. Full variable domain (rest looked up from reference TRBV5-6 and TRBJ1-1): DAGVTQSPTHLIKTRGQQVTLRCSPKSGHDTVSWYQQALGQGPQFIFQYYEEEERQRGNFPDRFSGHQFPNYSSELNVNALLLGDSALYLCASSTSGGGWNTEAFFGQGTRLTVV.

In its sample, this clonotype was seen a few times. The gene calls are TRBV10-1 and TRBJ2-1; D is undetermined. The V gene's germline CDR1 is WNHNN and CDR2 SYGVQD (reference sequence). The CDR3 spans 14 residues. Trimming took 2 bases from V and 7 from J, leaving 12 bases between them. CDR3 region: CASSERLVWNEQFF. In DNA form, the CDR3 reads TGCGCCAGCAGTGAGAGGCTAGTTTGGAATGAGCAGTTCTTC.

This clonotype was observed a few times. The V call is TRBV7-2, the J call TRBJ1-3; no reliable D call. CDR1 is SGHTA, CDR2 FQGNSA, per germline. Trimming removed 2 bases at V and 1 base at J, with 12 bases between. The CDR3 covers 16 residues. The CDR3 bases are TGTGCCAGCAGCTTATCGCCGGGGTCTTCTGGAAACACCATATATTTT. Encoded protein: CASSLSPGSSGNTIYF.

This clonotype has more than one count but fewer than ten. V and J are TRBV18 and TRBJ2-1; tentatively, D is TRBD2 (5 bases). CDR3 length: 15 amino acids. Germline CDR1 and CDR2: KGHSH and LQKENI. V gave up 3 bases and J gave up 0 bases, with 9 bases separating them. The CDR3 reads CASSPLASSYNEQFF. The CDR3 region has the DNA TGTGCCAGCTCACCTTTAGCGAGCTCCTACAATGAGCAGTTCTTC.